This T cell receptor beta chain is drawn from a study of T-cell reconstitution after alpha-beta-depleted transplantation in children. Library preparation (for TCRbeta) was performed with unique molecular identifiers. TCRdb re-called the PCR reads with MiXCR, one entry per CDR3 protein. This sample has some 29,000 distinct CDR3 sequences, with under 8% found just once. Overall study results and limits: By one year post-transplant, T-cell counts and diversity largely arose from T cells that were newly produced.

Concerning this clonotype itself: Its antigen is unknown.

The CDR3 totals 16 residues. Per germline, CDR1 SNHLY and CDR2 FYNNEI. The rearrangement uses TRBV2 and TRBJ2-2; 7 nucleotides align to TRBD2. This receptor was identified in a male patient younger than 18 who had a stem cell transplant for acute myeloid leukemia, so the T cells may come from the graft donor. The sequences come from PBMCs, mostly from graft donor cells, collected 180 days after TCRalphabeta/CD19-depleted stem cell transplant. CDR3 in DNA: TGTACCTTCAGTTCCCCTTGGGGGGGAGACACCGGGGAGCTGTTTTTT. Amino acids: CTFSSPWGGDTGELFF.